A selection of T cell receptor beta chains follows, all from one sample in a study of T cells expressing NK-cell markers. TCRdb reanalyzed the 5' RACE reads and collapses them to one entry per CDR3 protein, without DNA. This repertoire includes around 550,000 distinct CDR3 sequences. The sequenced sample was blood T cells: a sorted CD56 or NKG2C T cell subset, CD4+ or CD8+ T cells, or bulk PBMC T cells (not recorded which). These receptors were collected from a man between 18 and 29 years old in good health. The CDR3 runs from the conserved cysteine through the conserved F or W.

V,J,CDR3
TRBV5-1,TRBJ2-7,CASSSPGTVSYEQYF
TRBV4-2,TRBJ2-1,CASSQSVVNEQFF
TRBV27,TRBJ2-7,CASSLTSTGSLEQYF
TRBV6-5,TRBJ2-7,CASSYSGQGLHEQYF
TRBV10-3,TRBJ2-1,CAIRGGSYSYNEQFF
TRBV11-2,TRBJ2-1,CASSLNLAGGNYNEQFF
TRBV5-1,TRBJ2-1,CASSIQPSGGRSEQFF
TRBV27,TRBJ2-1,CASSLSDTSGNEQFF
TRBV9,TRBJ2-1,CASSAGESGLFDEQFF
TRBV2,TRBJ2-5,CASGQTGNQETQYF
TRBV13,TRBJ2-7,CASSMGDRELYEQYF
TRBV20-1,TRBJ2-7,CSARRGAYEQYF
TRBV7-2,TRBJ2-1,CASSLVQGGPYNEQFF
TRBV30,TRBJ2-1,CAWRTADSYNEQFF
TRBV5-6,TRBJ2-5,CASSPWTGGETQYF
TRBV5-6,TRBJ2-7,CASSHQRDRPYEQYF
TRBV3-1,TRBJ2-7,CASSQLGQGKDEQYF
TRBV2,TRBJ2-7,CASLYLYEQYF
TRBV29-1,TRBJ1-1,CSVEPGQFEAFF
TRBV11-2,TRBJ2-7,CASSLDRAGKVYEQYF
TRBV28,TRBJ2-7,CASSLYPDPSYEQYF
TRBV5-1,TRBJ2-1,CASSLDLTSGFNEQFF
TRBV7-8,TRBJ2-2,CASSPRRDRGSSTGELFF
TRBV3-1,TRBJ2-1,CASSQWGDSNEQFF
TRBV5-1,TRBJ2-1,CASSLVGLAGGPSSYNEQFF
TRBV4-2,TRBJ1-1,CASSQVKGANTEAFF
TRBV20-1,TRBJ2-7,CSARQSLGEQYF
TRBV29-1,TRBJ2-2,CSVRDRGVSDTGELFF
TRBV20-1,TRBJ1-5,CSARGRNIGQGLNQPQHF
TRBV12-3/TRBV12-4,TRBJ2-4,CASSQRQRSKNIQYF
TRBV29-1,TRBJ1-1,CSGEGQPNTEAFF